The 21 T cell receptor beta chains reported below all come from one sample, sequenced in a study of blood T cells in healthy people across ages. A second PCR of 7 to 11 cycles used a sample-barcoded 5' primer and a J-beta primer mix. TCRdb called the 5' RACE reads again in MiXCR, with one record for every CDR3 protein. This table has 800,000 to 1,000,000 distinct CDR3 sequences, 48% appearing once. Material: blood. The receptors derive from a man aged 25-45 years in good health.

As DNA, the CDR3 is TGTGCCAGCAGCTTGGAACAGGGGTACGACGAGCAGTACTTC. It codes for CASSLEQGYDEQYF. This chain connects TRBV5-5 to TRBJ2-4, with 7 bases matching TRBD1. The end of the DNA fits TRBJ2-7 better, so the J call may be wrong. This CDR3 has 14 residues. In germline, CDR1 is SGHKS, CDR2 YYEKEE (reference sequence).

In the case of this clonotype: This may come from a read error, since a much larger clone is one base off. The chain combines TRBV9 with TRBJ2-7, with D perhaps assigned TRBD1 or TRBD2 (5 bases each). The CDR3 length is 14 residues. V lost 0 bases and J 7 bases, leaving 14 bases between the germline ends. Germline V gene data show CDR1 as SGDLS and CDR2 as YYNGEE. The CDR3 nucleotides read TGTGCCAGCAGCGTAGATTGGGGGTTCGAGGAGCAGTACTTC. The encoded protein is CASSVDWGFEEQYF.

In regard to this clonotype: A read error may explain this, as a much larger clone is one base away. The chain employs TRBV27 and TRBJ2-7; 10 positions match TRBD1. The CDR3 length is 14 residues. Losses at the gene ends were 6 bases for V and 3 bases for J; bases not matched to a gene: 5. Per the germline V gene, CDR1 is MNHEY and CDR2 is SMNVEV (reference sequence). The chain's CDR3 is CASRLTGGYYEQYF. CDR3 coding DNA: TGTGCCAGCAGGTTGACAGGGGGCTACTACGAGCAGTACTTC.

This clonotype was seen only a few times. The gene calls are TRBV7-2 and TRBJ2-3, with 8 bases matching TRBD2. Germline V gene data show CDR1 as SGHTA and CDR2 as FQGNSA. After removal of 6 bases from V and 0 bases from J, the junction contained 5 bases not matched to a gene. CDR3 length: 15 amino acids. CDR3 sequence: CASRLADTSTDTQYF. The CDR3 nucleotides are TGTGCCAGCAGACTAGCGGACACTAGCACAGATACGCAGTATTTT.

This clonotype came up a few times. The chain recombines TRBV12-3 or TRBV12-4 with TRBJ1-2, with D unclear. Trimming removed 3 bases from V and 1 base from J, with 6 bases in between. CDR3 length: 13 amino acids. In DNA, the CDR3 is TGTGCCAGCAGTTTGGTGGATAACTATGGCTACACCTTC. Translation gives CASSLVDNYGYTF.

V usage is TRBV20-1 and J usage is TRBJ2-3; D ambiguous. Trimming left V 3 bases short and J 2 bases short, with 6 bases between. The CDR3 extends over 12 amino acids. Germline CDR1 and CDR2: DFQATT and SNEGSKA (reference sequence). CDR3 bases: TGCAGTGCTAGGCACTTCACAGATACGCAGTATTTT. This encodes CSARHFTDTQYF.

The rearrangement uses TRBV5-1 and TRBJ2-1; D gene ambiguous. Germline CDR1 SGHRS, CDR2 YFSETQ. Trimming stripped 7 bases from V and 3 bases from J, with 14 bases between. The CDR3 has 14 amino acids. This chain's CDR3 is CASHSVPDYNEQFF. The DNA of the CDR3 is TGCGCCAGCCATAGTGTCCCGGACTACAATGAGCAGTTCTTC.

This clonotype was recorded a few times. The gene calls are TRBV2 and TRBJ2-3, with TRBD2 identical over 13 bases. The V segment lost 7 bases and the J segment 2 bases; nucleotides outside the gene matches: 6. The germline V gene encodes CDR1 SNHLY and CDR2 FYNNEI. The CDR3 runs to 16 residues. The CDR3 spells CASKRTSGGDTDTQYF. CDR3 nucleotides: TGTGCCAGCAAGAGGACTAGCGGGGGTGACACAGATACGCAGTATTTT.

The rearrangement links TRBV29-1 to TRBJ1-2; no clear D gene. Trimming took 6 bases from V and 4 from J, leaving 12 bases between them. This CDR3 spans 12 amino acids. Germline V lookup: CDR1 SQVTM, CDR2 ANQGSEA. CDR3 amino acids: CSVRDTAYGYTF. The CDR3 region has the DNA TGCAGCGTAAGAGACACAGCCTATGGCTACACCTTC.

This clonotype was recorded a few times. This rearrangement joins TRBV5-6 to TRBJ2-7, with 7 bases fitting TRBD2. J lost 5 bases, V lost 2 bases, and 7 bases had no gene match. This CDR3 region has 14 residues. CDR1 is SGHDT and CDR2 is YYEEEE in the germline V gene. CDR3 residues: CASSFPGGYHEQYF. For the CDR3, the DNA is TGTGCCAGCAGCTTCCCGGGAGGATACCACGAGCAGTACTTC.

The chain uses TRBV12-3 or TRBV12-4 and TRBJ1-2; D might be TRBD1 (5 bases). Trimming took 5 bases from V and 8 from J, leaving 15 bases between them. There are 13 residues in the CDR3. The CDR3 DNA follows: TGTGCCAGCAGTCAATCACAGGCTAGAGGCTACACCTTC. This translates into CASSQSQARGYTF.

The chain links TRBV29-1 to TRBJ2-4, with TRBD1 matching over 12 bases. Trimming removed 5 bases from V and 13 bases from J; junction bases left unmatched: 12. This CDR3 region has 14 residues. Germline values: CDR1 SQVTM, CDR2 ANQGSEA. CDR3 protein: CSVQSGQGAGEQYF. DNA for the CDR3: TGCAGCGTTCAGTCGGGACAGGGGGCTGGGGAGCAGTACTTC. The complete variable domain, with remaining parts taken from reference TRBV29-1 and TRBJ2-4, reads SAVISQKPSRDICQRGTSLTIQCQVDSQVTMMFWYRQQPGQSLTLIATANQGSEATYESGFVIDKFPISRPNLTFSTLTVSNMSPEDSSIYLCSVQSGQGAGEQYFGAGTRLSVL.

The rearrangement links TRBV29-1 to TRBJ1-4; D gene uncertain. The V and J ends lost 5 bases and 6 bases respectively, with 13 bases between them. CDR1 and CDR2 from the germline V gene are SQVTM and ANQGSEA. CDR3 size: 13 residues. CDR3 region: CSVTQTGYEKLFF. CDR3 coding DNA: TGCAGCGTTACACAGACTGGGTATGAAAAACTGTTTTTT.

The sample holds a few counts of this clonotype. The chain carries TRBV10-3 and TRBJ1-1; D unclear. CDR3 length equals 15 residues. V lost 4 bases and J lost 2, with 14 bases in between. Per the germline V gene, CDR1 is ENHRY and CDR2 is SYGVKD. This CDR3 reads CAISAWEQSNTEAFF. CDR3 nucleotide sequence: TGTGCCATCAGTGCCTGGGAACAGTCCAACACTGAAGCTTTCTTT.

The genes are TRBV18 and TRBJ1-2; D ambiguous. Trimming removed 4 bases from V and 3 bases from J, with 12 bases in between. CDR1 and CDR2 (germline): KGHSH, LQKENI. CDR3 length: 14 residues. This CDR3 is CASSQGGGDYGYTF. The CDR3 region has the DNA TGTGCCAGCTCACAGGGCGGAGGTGACTATGGCTACACCTTC.

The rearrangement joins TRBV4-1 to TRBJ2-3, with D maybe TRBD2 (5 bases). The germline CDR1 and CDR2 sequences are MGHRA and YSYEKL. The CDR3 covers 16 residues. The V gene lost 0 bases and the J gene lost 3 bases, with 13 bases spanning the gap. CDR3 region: CASSQDEGLITDTQYF. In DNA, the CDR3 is TGCGCCAGCAGCCAAGATGAAGGACTTATAACAGATACGCAGTATTTT.

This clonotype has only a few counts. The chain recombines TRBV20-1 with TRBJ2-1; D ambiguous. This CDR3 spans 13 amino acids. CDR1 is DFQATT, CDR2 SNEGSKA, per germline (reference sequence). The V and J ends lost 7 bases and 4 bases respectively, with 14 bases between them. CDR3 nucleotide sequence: TGCAGTGTTCGGGCCCTCCCTTACAATGAGCAGTTCTTC. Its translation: CSVRALPYNEQFF.

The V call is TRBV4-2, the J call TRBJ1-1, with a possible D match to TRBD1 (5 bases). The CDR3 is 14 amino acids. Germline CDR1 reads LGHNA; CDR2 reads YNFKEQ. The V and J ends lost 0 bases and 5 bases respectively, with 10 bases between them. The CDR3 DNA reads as TGTGCCAGCAGCCAAGAATGGGGGAAAACTGAAGCTTTCTTT. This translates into CASSQEWGKTEAFF.

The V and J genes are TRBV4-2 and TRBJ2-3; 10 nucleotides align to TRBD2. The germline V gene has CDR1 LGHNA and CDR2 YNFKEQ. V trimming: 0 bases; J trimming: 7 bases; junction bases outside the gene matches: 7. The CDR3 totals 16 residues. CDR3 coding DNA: TGTGCCAGCAGCCAAGATCGAGTAGCGGGGGGATATACGCAGTATTTT. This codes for CASSQDRVAGGYTQYF.

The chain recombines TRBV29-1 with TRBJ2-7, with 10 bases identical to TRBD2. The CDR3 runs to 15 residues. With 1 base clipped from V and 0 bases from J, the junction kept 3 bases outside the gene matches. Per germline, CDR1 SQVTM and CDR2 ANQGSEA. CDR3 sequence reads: CSVEGERGGSYEQYF. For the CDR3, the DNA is TGCAGCGTTGAAGGGGAGCGGGGGGGCTCCTACGAGCAGTACTTC.

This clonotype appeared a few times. The CDR3 here is CSVPNLNLRLAGGQETQYF. DNA for the CDR3: TGCAGTGTTCCCAATCTAAACCTCAGACTAGCGGGGGGCCAAGAGACCCAGTACTTC. The chain joins TRBV20-1 to TRBJ2-5; 13 nucleotides line up with TRBD2. In germline, CDR1 is DFQATT, CDR2 SNEGSKA (reference sequence). V shed 7 bases and J 1 base; nucleotides not matched to a gene: 18. The CDR3 loop spans 19 amino acids.